This TCR beta chain was observed in a study of siplizumab effects on memory and regulatory T cells. Study-wide findings and caveats: Suppressive capability of dividing Tregs from siplizumab cultures went unverified.

The method was immunoSEQ multiplex PCR; TCRdb's version includes in-frame clones alone and lacks a portion of them. The table lists about 91,000 clones, roughly 96% of them singletons. With respect to this clone: The antigen is undetermined.

V was pared by 1 base and J by 6 bases, with 16 bases between. The CDR3 runs 16 residues. The germline CDR1 and CDR2 sequences are MNHNS and SASEGT. The genes are TRBV6-1 and TRBJ1-5; D remains unclear. The TCR sequence derives from a human donor in good health. The sequencing sample was made of naive CD4+ T cells sorted from blood. The CDR3 loop reads CASSEERFLARQPQHF. The DNA of the CDR3 is TGTGCCAGCAGTGAAGAACGGTTTCTTGCGCGTCAGCCCCAGCATTTT.